This TCR beta chain was identified in a study of blood T cell repertoires in COVID-19. Study overall: Samples taken during acute and convalescent COVID-19 were collected in the United States, Italy and Spain. PBMCs, B-cell-depleted T cells, or T cells were the source of the cDNA or gDNA that made up the material.

Seattle-derived patients entered the study during active infection and were followed longitudinally. Per the study methods: Reference gene primer amplification gave nucleated cell count estimates. Sequenced by immunoSEQ multiplex PCR; TCRdb stores in-frame clones only, minus some. V, J and clone size were drawn from that table, and D and trimming were deduced from the DNA. There are approximately 280,000 clones in the sample; 90% occur only once, and approximately 7.5% lies in the top ten. This CDR3 region has 16 residues. Source material: peripheral blood. This TCR was sampled from a woman aged 30 to 39 with COVID-19, enrolled during active disease. The chain is built from TRBV21-1 and TRBJ2-5; the table's TRBD2 call for D was not verified on the DNA. TRBV21-1 is classified as a pseudogene. The CDR3 sequence is CASSKRAADNQETQYF. CDR3 coding DNA: TGTGCCAGCAGCAAACGGGCAGCGGATAACCAAGAGACCCAGTACTTC.